This TCR beta chain comes out of a study of blood T cell repertoires in COVID-19. The wider study: The United States, Italy and Spain supplied acute and convalescent COVID-19 samples. PBMCs, B-cell-depleted T cells, or T cells provided the cDNA or gDNA that made up the material.

Original processing notes: Scientists estimated how many nucleated cells there were by amplifying reference gene primers. Data came from immunoSEQ multiplex PCR; TCRdb stores just in-frame clones and leaves some out. The V and J calls and clone size come from that table; D and trimming were worked out from the DNA. The data contain 200,000 to 250,000 clones, roughly four fifths of them singletons. This clone was picked up one time. Germline values: CDR1 SGHTA, CDR2 FQGNSA. The CDR3 extends over 15 amino acids. V lost 0 bases and J lost 5; bases outside the gene matches: 2. Sequencing was carried out using peripheral blood. The chain has TRBV7-2 and TRBJ1-1, with 11 bases that match TRBD1. This TCR was sampled from a woman aged 80 or over with acute or convalescent COVID-19. The CDR3 DNA sequence: TGTGCCAGCAGCTTAGCCGGGACAGGGGGGACTGAAGCTTTCTTT. It translates to CASSLAGTGGTEAFF.